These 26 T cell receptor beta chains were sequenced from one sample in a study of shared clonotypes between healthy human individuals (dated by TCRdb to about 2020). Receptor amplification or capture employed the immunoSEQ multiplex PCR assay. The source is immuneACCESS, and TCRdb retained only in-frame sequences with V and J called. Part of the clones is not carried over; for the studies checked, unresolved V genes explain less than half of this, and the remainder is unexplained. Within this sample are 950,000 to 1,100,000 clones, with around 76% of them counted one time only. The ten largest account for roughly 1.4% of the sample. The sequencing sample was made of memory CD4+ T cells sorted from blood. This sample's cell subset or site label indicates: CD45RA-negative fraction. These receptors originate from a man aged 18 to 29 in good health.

CDR3 DNA sequence: TGTGCCAGCAGCTTGGGAGGGGGCCCAGGGGCAGATACGCAGTATTTT. This translates into CASSLGGGPGADTQYF. This sequence joins TRBV5-6 and TRBJ2-3, with 7 bases matching TRBD1. The CDR3 extends over 16 amino acids. Germline CDR1 reads SGHDT; CDR2 reads YYEEEE. J gave up 4 bases and V 0 bases, and 8 bases lay outside the gene matches. Looking up the rest from reference TRBV5-6 and TRBJ2-3 gives the full variable domain: DAGVTQSPTHLIKTRGQQVTLRCSPKSGHDTVSWYQQALGQGPQFIFQYYEEEERQRGNFPDRFSGHQFPNYSSELNVNALLLGDSALYLCASSLGGGPGADTQYFGPGTRLTVL.

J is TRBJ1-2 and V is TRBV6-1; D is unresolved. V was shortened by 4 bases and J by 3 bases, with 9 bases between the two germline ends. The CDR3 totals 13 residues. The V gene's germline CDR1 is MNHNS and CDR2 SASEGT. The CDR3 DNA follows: TGTGCCAGCAGTGCCACAGACCACTATGGCTACACCTTC. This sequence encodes CASSATDHYGYTF.

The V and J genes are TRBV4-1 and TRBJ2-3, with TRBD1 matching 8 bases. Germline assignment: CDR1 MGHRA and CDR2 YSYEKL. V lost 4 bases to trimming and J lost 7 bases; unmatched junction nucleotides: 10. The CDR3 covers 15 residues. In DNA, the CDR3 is TGCGCCAGCAGCCCTGGAGACAGGGGATCAAATACGCAGTATTTT. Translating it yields CASSPGDRGSNTQYF.

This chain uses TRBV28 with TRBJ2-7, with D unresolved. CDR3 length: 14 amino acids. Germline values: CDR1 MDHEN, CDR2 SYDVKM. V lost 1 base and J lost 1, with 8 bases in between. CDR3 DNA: TGTGCCAGCAGTTTATTCGGTGTTTCCTACGAGCAGTACTTC. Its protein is CASSLFGVSYEQYF.

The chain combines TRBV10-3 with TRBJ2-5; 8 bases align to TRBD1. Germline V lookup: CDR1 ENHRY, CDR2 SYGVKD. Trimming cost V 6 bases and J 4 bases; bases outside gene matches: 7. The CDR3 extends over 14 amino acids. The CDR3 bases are TGTGCCATCAGGGACAGGGTAGGAGCAGAGACCCAGTACTTC. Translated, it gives CAIRDRVGAETQYF.

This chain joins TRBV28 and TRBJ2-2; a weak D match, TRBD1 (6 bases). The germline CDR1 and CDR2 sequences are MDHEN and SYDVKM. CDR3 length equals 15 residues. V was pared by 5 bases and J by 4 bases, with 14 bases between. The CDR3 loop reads CASSPADRITGELFF. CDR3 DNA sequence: TGTGCCAGCAGTCCCGCGGACAGAATCACCGGGGAGCTGTTTTTT.

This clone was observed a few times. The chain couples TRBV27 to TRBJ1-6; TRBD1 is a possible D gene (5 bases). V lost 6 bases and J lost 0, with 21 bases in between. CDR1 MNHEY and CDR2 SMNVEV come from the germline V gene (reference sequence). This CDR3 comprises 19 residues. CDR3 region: CASRPSVGTAFSYNSPLHF. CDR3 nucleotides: TGTGCCAGCAGACCAAGTGTAGGGACGGCTTTCTCCTATAATTCACCCCTCCACTTT.

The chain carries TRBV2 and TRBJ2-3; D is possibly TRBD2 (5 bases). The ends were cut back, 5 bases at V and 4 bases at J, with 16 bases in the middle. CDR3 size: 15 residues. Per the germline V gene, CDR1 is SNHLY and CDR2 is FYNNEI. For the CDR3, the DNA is TGTGCCAGCAGTCCGAGCTTAGGGCGGGCAGATACGCAGTATTTT. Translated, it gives CASSPSLGRADTQYF.

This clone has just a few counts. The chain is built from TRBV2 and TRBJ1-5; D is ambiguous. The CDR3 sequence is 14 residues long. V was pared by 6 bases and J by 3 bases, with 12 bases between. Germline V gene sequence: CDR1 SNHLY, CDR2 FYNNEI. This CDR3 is CASSPRLNNQPQHF. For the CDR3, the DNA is TGTGCCAGCAGCCCCCGACTCAACAATCAGCCCCAGCATTTT.

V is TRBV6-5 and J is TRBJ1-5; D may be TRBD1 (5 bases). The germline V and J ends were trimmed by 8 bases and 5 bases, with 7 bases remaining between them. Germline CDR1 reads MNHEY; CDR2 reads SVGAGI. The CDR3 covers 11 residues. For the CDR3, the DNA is TGTGCCAGCGGGGCGTATCAGCCCCAGCATTTT. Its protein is CASGAYQPQHF.

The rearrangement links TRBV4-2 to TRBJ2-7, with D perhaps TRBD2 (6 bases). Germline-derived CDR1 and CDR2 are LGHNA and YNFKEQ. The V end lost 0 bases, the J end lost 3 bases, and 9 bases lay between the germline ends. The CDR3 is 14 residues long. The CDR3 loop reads CASSQDWRGYEQYF. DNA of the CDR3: TGTGCCAGCAGCCAAGATTGGCGGGGCTACGAGCAGTACTTC.

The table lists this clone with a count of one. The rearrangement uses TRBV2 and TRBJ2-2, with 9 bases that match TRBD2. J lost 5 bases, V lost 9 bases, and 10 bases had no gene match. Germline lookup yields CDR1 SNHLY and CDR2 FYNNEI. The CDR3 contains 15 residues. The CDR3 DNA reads TGTGCCAGTGACCCCACTAGCGGGTCGACCGGGGAGCTGTTTTTT. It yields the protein CASDPTSGSTGELFF.

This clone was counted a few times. For the CDR3, the DNA is TGTGCCAGCAGCTTAGTAGGGGCAATGCCCCAGCATTTT. This sequence encodes CASSLVGAMPQHF. V gene TRBV7-2 combines with J gene TRBJ1-5; a possible D gene is TRBD1 (5 bases). The CDR3 extends over 13 amino acids. V dropped 1 base and J dropped 9 bases, with 10 bases sitting between them. Germline V gene data show CDR1 as SGHTA and CDR2 as FQGNSA.

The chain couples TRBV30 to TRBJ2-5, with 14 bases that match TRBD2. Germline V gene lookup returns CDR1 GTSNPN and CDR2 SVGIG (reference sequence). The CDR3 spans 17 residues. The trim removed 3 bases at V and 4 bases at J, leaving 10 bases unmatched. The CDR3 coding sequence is TGTGCCTGGAGACCCGCCGGACTAGCGGGGGGTAGAGAGACCCAGTACTTC. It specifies CAWRPAGLAGGRETQYF. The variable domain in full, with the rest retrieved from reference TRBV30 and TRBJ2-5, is SQTIHQWPATLVQPVGSPLSLECTVEGTSNPNLYWYRQAAGRGLQLLFYSVGIGQISSEVPQNLSASRPQDRQFILSSKKLLLSDSGFYLCAWRPAGLAGGRETQYFGPGTRLLVL.

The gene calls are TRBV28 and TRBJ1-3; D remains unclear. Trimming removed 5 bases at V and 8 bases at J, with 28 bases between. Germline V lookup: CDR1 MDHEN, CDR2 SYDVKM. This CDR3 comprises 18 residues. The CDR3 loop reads CASSGLIGRRAAFHTIYF. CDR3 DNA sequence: TGTGCCAGCAGTGGCCTTATTGGACGGCGTGCCGCGTTCCACACCATATATTTT.

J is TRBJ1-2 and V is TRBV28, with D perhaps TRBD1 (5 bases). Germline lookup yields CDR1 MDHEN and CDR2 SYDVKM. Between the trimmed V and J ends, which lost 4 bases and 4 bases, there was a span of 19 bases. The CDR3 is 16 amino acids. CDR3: CASSSPGGAHPYGYTF. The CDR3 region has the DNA TGTGCCAGCAGTTCGCCTGGCGGGGCCCACCCCTATGGCTACACCTTC.

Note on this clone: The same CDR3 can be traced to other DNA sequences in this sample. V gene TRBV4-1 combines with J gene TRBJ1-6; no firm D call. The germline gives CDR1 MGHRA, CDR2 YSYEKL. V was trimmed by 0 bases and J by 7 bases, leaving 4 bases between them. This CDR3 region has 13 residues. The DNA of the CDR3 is TGCGCCAGCAGCCAAGATCCCAATTCACCCCTCCACTTT. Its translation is CASSQDPNSPLHF.

CDR3 bases: TGTGCCAGCAGCTTGGGAGGACAGCCATATAGCAATCAGCCCCAGCATTTT. It translates to CASSLGGQPYSNQPQHF. This sequence joins TRBV5-6 and TRBJ1-5; the D gene is possibly TRBD1 (6 bases). Germline CDR1 reads SGHDT; CDR2 reads YYEEEE. V lost 0 bases to trimming and J lost 0 bases, with 13 bases between them. The CDR3 runs 17 residues.

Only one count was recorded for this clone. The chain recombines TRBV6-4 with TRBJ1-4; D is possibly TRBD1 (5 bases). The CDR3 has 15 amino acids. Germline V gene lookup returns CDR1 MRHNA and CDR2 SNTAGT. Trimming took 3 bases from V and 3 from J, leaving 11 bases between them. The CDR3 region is CASSEGRGANEKLFF. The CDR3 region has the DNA TGTGCCAGCAGTGAAGGAAGGGGAGCTAATGAAAAACTGTTTTTT.

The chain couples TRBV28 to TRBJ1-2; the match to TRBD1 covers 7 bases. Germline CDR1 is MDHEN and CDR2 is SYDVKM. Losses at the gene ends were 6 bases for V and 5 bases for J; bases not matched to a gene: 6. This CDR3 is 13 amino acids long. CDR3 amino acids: CASSRDRKYGYTF. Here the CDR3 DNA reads TGTGCCAGCAGCCGGGACAGAAAATATGGCTACACCTTC.

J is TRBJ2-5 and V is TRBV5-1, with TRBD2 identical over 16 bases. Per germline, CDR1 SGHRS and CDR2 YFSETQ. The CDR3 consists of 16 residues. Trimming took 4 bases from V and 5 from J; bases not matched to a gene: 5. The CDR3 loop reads CASSAGTSGGAETQYF. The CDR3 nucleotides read TGCGCCAGCAGCGCCGGGACTAGCGGGGGGGCGGAGACCCAGTACTTC.

The DNA of the CDR3 is TGTGCCAGCAGTACGGGGGCGCGGGGCACAGATACGCAGTATTTT. This encodes CASSTGARGTDTQYF. The V gene is TRBV5-4, the J gene TRBJ2-3, with D perhaps assigned TRBD1 or TRBD2 (6 bases each). Looked up from germline, CDR1 is SGHNT and CDR2 is YYREEE (reference sequence). This CDR3 contains 15 residues. The V end lost 5 bases, the J end lost 1 base, and 14 bases lay between the germline ends.

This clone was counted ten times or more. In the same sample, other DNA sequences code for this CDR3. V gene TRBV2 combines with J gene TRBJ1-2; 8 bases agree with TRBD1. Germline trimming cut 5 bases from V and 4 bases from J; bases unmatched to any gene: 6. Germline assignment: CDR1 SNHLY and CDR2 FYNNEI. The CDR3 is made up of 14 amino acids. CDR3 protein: CASSQGQGTYGYTF. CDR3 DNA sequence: TGTGCCAGCAGTCAAGGACAGGGTACCTATGGCTACACCTTC.

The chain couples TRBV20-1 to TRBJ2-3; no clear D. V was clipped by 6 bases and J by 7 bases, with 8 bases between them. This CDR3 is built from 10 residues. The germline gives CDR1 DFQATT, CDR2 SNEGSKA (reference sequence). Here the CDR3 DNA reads TGCAGTGCCTACAAGAATACGCAGTATTTT. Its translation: CSAYKNTQYF.

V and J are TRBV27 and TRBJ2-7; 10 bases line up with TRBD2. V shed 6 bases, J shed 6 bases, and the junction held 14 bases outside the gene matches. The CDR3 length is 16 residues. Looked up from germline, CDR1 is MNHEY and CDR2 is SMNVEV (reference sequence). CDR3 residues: CASRGQTSGYPLEQYF. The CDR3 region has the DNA TGTGCCAGCAGGGGTCAGACTAGCGGGTACCCCCTCGAGCAGTACTTC.

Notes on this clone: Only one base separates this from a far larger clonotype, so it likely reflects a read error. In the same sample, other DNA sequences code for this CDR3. CDR3 in DNA: TGTGCCAGCAGCTTACAGGGGAACACTGAAGCTTTCTTT. It codes for CASSLQGNTEAFF. The chain is built from TRBV5-4 and TRBJ1-1; a weak D match, TRBD1 (6 bases). Trimming took off 2 bases at V and 1 base at J, with 6 bases between the two ends. Germline V gene sequence: CDR1 SGHNT, CDR2 YYREEE (reference sequence). This CDR3 comprises 13 residues.